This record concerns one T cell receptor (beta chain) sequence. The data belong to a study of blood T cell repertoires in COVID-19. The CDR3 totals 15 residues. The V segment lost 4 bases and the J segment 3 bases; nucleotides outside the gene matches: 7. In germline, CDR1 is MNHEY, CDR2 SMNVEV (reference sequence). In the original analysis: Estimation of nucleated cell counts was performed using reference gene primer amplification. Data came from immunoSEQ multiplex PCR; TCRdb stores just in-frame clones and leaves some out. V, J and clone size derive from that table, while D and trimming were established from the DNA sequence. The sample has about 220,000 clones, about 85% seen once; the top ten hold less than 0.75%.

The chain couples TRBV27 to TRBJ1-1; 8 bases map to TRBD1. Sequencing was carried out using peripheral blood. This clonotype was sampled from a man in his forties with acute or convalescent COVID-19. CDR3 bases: TGTGCCAGCAGTTCAACTCAGGGGGCGTACACTGAAGCTTTCTTT. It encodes CASSSTQGAYTEAFF.